This paragraph reports one TCR beta chain. These data originate in a study of blood T cell repertoires in COVID-19. Study-wide context: Donors in the United States, Italy and Spain gave samples during acute or convalescent COVID-19. PBMCs, B-cell-depleted T cells, or T cells were the source of the cDNA or gDNA that made up the material.

Original processing notes: Scientists estimated how many nucleated cells there were by amplifying reference gene primers. TCRdb's table, derived via immunoSEQ multiplex PCR, lists solely in-frame clones and lacks some. V and J calls and clone size come straight from that table; D and trimming were deduced from the DNA. This sample has nearly 50,000 clones; under 85% occur once, and the top ten carry approximately 15%. Looked up from germline, CDR1 is MDHEN and CDR2 is SYDVKM. This CDR3 contains 15 residues. Between the trimmed V and J ends, which lost 4 bases and 1 base, there was a span of 13 bases.

Sequences were obtained from peripheral blood. The chain joins TRBV28 to TRBJ1-1, with D possibly being TRBD1 (6 bases). This receptor was taken from a human donor in a cohort sampled during active COVID-19. The DNA of the CDR3 is TGTGCCAGCAGTTGGGACCACAGGGCGAACACTGAAGCTTTCTTT. It yields the protein CASSWDHRANTEAFF.